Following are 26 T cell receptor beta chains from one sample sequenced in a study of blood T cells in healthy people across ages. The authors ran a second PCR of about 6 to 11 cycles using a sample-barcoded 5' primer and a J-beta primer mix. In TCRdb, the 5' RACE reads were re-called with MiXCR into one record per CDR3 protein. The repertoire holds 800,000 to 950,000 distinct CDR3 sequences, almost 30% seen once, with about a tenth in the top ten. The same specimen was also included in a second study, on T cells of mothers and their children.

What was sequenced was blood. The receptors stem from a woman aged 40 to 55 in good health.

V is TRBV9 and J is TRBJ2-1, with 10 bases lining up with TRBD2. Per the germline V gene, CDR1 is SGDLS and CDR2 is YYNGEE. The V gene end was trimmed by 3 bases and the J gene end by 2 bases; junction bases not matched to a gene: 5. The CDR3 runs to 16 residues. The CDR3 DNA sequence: TGTGCCAGCAGCGGGGCGGGACTAGCGACCTACAATGAGCAGTTCTTC. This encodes CASSGAGLATYNEQFF.

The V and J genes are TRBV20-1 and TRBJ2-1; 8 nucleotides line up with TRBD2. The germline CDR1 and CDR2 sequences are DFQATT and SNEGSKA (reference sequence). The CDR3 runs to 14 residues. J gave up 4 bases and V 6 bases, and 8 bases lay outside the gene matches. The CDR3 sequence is CSAPSGGPYNEQFF. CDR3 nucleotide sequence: TGCAGTGCCCCCTCGGGGGGGCCTTACAATGAGCAGTTCTTC.

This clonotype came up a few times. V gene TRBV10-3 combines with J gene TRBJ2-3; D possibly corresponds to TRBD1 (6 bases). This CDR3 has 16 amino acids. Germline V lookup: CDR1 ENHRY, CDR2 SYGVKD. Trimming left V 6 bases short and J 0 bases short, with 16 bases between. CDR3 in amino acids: CAIRGDTHGSTDTQYF. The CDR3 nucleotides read TGTGCCATCAGGGGGGACACCCATGGCAGCACAGATACGCAGTATTTT.

The CDR3 DNA reads as TGCAGTGCTAGCCCCCCAGCCCAAGAGACCCAGTACTTC. Amino acid sequence: CSASPPAQETQYF. The chain is built from TRBV20-1 and TRBJ2-5, with no clear D. The V and J ends lost 3 bases and 1 base respectively, with 9 bases between them. CDR3 length: 13 amino acids. Germline V lookup: CDR1 DFQATT, CDR2 SNEGSKA (reference sequence).

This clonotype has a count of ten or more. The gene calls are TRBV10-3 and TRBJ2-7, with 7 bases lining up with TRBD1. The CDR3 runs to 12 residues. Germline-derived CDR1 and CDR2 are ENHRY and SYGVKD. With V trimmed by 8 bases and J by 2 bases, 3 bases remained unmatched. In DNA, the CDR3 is TGTGCCATCGGGACAGTAACCTACGAGCAGTACTTC. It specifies CAIGTVTYEQYF.

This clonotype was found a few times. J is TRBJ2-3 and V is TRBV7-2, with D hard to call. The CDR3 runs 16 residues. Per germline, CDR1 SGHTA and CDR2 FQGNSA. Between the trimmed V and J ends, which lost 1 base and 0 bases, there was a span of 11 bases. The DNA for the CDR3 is TGTGCCAGCAGCTTAGATAACTGGGGTAGCACAGATACGCAGTATTTT. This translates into CASSLDNWGSTDTQYF.

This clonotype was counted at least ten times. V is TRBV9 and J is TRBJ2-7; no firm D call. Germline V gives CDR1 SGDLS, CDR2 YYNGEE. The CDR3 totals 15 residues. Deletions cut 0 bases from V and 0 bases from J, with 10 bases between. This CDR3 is CASSVGDIGSYEQYF. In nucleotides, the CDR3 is TGTGCCAGCAGCGTAGGGGATATCGGCTCCTACGAGCAGTACTTC.

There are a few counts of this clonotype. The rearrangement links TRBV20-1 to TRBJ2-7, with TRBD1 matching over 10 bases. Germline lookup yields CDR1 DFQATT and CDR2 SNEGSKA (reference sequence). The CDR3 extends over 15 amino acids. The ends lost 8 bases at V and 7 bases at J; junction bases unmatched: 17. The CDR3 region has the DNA TGCAGTACGGATCTGGGGGGACAGGGGTCGGGAGAGCAGTACTTC. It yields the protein CSTDLGGQGSGEQYF.

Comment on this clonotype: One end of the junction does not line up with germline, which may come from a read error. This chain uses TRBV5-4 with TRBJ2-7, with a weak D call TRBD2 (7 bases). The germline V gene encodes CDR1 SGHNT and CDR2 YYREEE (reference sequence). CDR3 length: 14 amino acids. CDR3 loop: CASSPWGGSYGQYF. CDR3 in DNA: TGTGCCAGCAGCCCCTGGGGGGGCTCCTACGGGCAGTACTTC.

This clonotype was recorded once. The CDR3 protein is CASSLDLGRDTEAFF. DNA for the CDR3: TGTGCCAGCAGCTTAGATCTGGGTCGGGACACTGAAGCTTTCTTT. The rearrangement uses TRBV11-2 and TRBJ1-1; D remains unclear. This CDR3 is 15 amino acids long. V gave up 0 bases and J gave up 3 bases, with 11 bases separating them. Germline V gives CDR1 SGHAT, CDR2 FQNNGV. Looking up the rest from reference TRBV11-2 and TRBJ1-1 gives the full variable domain: EAGVAQSPRYKIIEKRQSVAFWCNPISGHATLYWYQQILGQGPKLLIQFQNNGVVDDSQLPKDRFSAERLKGVDSTLKIQPAKLEDSAVYLCASSLDLGRDTEAFFGQGTRLTVV.

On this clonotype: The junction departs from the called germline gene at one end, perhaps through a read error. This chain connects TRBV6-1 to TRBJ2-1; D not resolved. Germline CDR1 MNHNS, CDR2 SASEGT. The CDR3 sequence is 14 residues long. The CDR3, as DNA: TGTGCCAGCAGGAAAAGGACGGATAACAATGAGCAGGTCTTC. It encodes CASRKRTDNNEQVF.

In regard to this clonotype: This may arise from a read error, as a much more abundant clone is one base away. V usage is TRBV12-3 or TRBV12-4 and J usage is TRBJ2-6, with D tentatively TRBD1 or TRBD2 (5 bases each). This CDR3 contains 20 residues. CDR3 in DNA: TGTGCCAGCAGCCGACTGGGGTGGGACCTGGCGGCGTCTGGGGCCAACGTCCTGGCTTTC. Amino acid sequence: CASSRLGWDLAASGANVLAF.

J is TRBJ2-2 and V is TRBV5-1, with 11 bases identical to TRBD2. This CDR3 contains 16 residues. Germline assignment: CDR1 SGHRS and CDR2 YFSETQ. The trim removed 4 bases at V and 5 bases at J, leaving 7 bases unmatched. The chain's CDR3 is CASSHAGTSGTGELFF. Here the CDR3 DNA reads TGCGCCAGCAGCCACGCCGGGACTAGCGGAACCGGGGAGCTGTTTTTT.

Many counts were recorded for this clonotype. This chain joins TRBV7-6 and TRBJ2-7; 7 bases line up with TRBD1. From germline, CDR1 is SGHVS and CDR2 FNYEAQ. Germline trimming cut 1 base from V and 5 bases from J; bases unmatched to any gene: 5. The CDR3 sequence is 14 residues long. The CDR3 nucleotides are TGTGCCAGCAGCTTAGAGGCAGGGGGTGACGAGCAGTACTTC. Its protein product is CASSLEAGGDEQYF.

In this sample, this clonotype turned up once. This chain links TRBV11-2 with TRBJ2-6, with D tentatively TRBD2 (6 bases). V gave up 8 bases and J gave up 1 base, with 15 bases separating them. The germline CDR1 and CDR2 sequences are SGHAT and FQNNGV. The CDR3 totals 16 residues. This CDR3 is CASGQDRGSGANVLTF. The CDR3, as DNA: TGTGCCAGCGGCCAAGATCGGGGGTCTGGGGCCAACGTCCTGACTTTC.

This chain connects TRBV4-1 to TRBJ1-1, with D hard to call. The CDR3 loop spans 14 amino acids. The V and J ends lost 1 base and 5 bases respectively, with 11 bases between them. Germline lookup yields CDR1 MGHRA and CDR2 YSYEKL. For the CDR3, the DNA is TGCGCCAGCAGCCAAGTGGGCTCATATACTGAAGCTTTCTTT. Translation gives CASSQVGSYTEAFF.

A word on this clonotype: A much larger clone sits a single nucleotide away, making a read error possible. The CDR3 spells CASSLWTSGGFEQYF. CDR3 DNA sequence: TGTGCCAGCAGTTTGTGGACTAGCGGGGGCTTTGAGCAGTACTTC. V and J are TRBV28 and TRBJ2-5; TRBD2 aligns across 13 bases. CDR3 length: 15 amino acids. CDR1 is MDHEN, CDR2 SYDVKM, per germline. V lost 3 bases, J lost 11 bases, and 9 bases stayed unmatched.

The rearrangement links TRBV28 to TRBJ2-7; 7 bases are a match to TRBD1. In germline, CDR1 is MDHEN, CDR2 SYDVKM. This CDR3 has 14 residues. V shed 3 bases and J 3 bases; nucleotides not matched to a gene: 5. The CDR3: CASSLGQLGYEQYF. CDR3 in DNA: TGTGCCAGCAGTTTGGGACAGCTTGGCTACGAGCAGTACTTC.

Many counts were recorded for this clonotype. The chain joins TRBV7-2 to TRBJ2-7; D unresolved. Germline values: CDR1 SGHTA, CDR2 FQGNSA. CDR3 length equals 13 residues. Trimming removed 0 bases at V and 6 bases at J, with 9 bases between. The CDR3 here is CASSLAIPLEQYF. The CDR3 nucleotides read TGTGCCAGCAGCTTAGCCATCCCCCTCGAGCAGTACTTC.

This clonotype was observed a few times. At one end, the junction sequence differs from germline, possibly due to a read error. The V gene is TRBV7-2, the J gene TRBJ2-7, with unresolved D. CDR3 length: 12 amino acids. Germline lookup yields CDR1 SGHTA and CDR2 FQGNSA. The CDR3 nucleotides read TGTGCCAGCAGCTCTCCGGCCTACGAGCGGTACTTC. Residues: CASSSPAYERYF.

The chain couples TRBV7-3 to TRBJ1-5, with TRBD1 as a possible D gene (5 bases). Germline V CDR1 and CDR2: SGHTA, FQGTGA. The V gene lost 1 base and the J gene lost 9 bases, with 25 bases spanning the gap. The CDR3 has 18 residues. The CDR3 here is CASSLRLPRGPGVWPQHF. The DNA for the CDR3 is TGTGCCAGCAGCTTAAGACTCCCCCGAGGTCCGGGGGTTTGGCCCCAGCATTTT. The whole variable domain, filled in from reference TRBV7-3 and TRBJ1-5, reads GAGVSQTPSNKVTEKGKYVELRCDPISGHTALYWYRQSLGQGPEFLIYFQGTGAADDSGLPNDRFFAVRPEGSVSTLKIQRTERGDSAVYLCASSLRLPRGPGVWPQHFGDGTRLSIL.

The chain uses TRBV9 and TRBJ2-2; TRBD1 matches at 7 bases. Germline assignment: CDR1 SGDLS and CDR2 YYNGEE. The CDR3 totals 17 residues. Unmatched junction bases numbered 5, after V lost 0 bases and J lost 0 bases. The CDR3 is CASSVDATGTNTGELFF. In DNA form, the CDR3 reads TGTGCCAGCAGCGTAGATGCGACAGGGACGAACACCGGGGAGCTGTTTTTT.

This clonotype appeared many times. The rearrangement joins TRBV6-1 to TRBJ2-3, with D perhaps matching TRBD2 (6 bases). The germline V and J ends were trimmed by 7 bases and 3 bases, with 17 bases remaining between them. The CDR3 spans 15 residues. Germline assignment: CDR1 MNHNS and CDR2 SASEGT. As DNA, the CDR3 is TGTGCCAGCACAGCGGGTTTGATGCGAACAGATACGCAGTATTTT. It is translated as CASTAGLMRTDTQYF.

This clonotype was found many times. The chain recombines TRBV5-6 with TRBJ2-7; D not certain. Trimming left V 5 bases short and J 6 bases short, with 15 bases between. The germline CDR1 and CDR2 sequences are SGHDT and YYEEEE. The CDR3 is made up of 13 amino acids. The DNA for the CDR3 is TGTGCCAGCAGACCTCGAACCGTCTCCGAGCAGTACTTC. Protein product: CASRPRTVSEQYF.

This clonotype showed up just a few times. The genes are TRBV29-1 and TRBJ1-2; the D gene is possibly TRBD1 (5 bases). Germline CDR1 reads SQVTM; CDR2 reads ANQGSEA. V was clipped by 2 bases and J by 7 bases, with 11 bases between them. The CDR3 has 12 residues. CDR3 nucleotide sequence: TGCAGCGTTGAACCGCAGGGACCTGGCTACACCTTC. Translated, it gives CSVEPQGPGYTF. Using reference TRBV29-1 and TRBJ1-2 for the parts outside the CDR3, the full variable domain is SAVISQKPSRDICQRGTSLTIQCQVDSQVTMMFWYRQQPGQSLTLIATANQGSEATYESGFVIDKFPISRPNLTFSTLTVSNMSPEDSSIYLCSVEPQGPGYTFGSGTRLTVV.

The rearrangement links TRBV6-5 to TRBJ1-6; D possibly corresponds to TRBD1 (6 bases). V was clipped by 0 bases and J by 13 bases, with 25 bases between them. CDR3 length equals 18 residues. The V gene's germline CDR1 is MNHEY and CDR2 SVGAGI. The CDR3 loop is CASSYSGGLSYQTEPLHF. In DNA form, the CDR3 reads TGTGCCAGCAGTTACTCGGGGGGGCTCTCCTATCAAACTGAGCCCCTCCACTTT.